This T cell receptor beta chain was captured by sequencing in a study of T cells in Graves' hyperthyroidism and ophthalmopathy. Study-level points and caveats: A median around six months before onset, the model predicted ophthalmopathy.

With a duration under 2 months, the hyperthyroidism was newly diagnosed in patients aged 18 to 65. Orbital computed tomography and thyroid ultrasound, together with serum TRAb and thyroxine and clinical symptoms, were used for diagnoses. Template material for amplifying TCR beta CDR3 regions consisted of RNA transcripts. During a first-round RT-PCR of the TCR CDR3, the HTBI primer set was used. TCRdb processed the multiplex PCR reads anew with MiXCR; each CDR3 protein has one entry. This table holds about 560,000 distinct CDR3 sequences, 15% to 19% found once. Germline CDR1 and CDR2: SGHTA and FQGNSA. V shed 1 base and J shed 6 bases, with 16 bases lying between them. This CDR3 has 15 amino acids. Many counts were recorded for this clonotype. Its antigen is as yet unknown.

This sequence joins TRBV7-2 and TRBJ2-7; D may be TRBD2 (5 bases). The origin of this receptor is a woman in her twenties or thirties with Graves' hyperthyroidism. Sequenced sample: blood. The CDR3 protein is CASSLVHASSAEQYF. The CDR3, as DNA: TGTGCCAGCAGCTTAGTCCATGCTAGCTCCGCCGAGCAGTACTTC. Full variable domain (missing parts from reference TRBV7-2 and TRBJ2-7): GAGVSQSPSNKVTEKGKDVELRCDPISGHTALYWYRQSLGQGLEFLIYFQGNSAPDKSGLPSDRFSAERTGGSVSTLTIQRTQQEDSAVYLCASSLVHASSAEQYFGPGTRLTVT.